The rows below give T cell receptor beta chains drawn from one sample of a study of quantifying T cell responses using KT2 cells. TCRdb independently ran MiXCR on the UMI-ligation and nested PCR reads; one entry per CDR3 protein. The data contain roughly 51,000 distinct CDR3 sequences, 9% to 15% of them singletons. The source material was PBMCs spiked with cells of the T cell clone KT2. Every receptor here comes from a human donor. Both conserved end residues are part of each CDR3. The size field is filled for only some rows; it gives once, few, many or a size class.

-,TRBV7-6,TRBJ1-1,CASCREMNTEAFF
-,TRBV5-1,TRBJ1-1,CASSTDRGIEAFF
few,TRBV7-2,TRBJ1-1,CASSATGAGTEAFF
many,TRBV6-2/TRBV6-3,TRBJ2-7,CASIAGQGAGEQYF
-,TRBV9,TRBJ2-3,CASSVGVGATTDTQYF
few,TRBV4-1,TRBJ1-1,CASSRYTGDRNTEAFF
few,TRBV7-8,TRBJ2-3,CASRRQLAGGRTNTQYF
-,TRBV6-6,TRBJ2-1,CASREWDSGGPYNEQFF
many,TRBV25-1,TRBJ2-5,CASTLAGQETQYF
many,TRBV12-3/TRBV12-4,TRBJ1-6,CASSPTLSNSPLHF
-,TRBV3-1,TRBJ2-1,CASSLADNEQFF
few,TRBV5-1,TRBJ1-3,CASSLAGQTGNTIYF
-,TRBV7-2,TRBJ2-3,CASSLVYPAGGAQYF
-,TRBV3-1,TRBJ2-3,CASSQDSQQGGPDTQYF
few,TRBV12-5,TRBJ1-5,CASGLVLSRGINQPQHF
few,TRBV5-1,TRBJ1-1,CASSWGEARPEAFF
-,TRBV27,TRBJ2-3,CASSPWAQNTDTQYF
many,TRBV6-2/TRBV6-3,TRBJ2-3,CASSLPGTSVSDTQYF
-,TRBV12-3/TRBV12-4,TRBJ1-4,CASSLDQGRREKLFF
-,TRBV6-6,TRBJ1-1,CASMSLGQGRGTEAFF
-,TRBV2,TRBJ2-3,CASSTSVSTDTQYF
many,TRBV4-1,TRBJ1-1,CASSQYPAHTEAFF
-,TRBV11-2,TRBJ2-6,CASSLENVLRESLSGANVLTF
many,TRBV4-3,TRBJ2-6,CASSQDQGTGANVLTF
-,TRBV20-1,TRBJ2-5,CSAGGTGFQETQYF
few,TRBV2,TRBJ2-5,CASSEREYQETQYF
few,TRBV20-1,TRBJ1-1,CSATGQGDKEAFF
-,TRBV6-1,TRBJ2-3,CASTRDRNTDTQYF
many,TRBV7-9,TRBJ2-7,CASSPTGDEQYF
-,TRBV5-5,TRBJ2-5,CASSLEGRQETQYF
many,TRBV29-1,TRBJ2-7,CSAGREGGEQYF
few,TRBV6-1,TRBJ2-1,CASSEALLAGGGEEQFF
-,TRBV7-2,TRBJ1-5,CASSPGQGQPQHF
-,TRBV20-1,TRBJ2-7,CSASSLASDFSLYEQYF
-,TRBV29-1,TRBJ1-2,CSVDISGYYGYTF
few,TRBV27,TRBJ1-4,CASSQTGGHEKLFF
-,TRBV10-3,TRBJ1-1,CAINLGVGTEAFF
-,TRBV6-1,TRBJ2-1,CASTQGGVYNEQFF
many,TRBV7-6,TRBJ2-3,CASSFLGGASGISADTQYF
-,TRBV7-3,TRBJ2-5,CASSLISSETQYF
few,TRBV29-1,TRBJ1-1,CSVSGTAEAFF
-,TRBV25-1,TRBJ2-6,CASGANVLTF
-,TRBV12-3/TRBV12-4,TRBJ2-7,CASSPRTGVTYEQYF
few,TRBV29-1,TRBJ1-1,CSATGTVNTEAFF
many,TRBV3-1,TRBJ2-3,CASSSRLPSVDTQYF